The subject of this entry is one T cell receptor (beta chain). Its antigen is currently unknown. Under recently defined diagnostic criteria, the patients with Susac syndrome qualified as having definite or probable disease. The authors negatively isolated CD8+ and CD4+ T cells and FACS-enriched TEMRA cells. Random-hexamer reverse transcription was applied to roughly 0.45 to 1 ug RNA. It was immunoSEQ multiplex PCR that amplified TCR beta CDR3 across 54 Vbeta and 13 Jbeta. In TCRdb, the immunoSEQ multiplex PCR reads were re-called with MiXCR into one record per CDR3 protein. The sample lists 160,000 or so distinct CDR3 sequences; about 95% were seen once. The sample comes from a study of CD8 T cells in Susac syndrome. Study findings and constraints: The CD4+ T cell repertoires of Susac syndrome were found to show no clonal expansion.

Trimming shortened V by 7 bases and J by 1 base, and 9 bases separated the two germline ends. Germline V gene sequence: CDR1 SQVTM, CDR2 ANQGSEA. This CDR3 region has 12 residues. The sequence derives from a human donor with Susac syndrome. J is TRBJ2-3 and V is TRBV29-1; D is unresolved. The specimen sequenced was CD4+ T cells from PBMCs. This CDR3 is CSGETGTDTQYF. The CDR3 DNA reads as TGCAGCGGTGAGACGGGCACAGATACGCAGTATTTT.